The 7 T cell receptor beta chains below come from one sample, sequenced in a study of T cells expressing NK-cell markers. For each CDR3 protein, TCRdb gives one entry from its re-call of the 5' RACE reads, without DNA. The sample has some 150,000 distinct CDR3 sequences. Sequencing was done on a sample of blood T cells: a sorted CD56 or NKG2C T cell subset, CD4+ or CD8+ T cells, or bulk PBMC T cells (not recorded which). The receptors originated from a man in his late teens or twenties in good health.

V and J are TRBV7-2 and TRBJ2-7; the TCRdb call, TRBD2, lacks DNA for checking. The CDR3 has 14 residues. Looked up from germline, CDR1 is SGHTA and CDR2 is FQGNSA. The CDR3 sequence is CASSPTGTDYEQYF.

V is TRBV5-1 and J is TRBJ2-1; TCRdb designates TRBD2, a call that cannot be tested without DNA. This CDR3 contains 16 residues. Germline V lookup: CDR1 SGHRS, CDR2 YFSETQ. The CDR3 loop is CASSSPLAGADNEQFF.

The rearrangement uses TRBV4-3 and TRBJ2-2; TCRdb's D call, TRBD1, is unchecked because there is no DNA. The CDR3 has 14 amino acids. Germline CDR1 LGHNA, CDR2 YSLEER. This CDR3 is CASSQDQGPGELFF.

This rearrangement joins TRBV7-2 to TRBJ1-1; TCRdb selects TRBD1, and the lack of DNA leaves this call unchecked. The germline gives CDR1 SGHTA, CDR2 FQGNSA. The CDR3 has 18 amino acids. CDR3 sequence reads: CASSEEPLLQGASTEAFF.

The chain's CDR3 is CASSFPIEGVESYEQYF. This chain connects TRBV6-5 to TRBJ2-7; TCRdb indicates TRBD1, and absent DNA this call remains unverified. Germline V gene data show CDR1 as MNHEY and CDR2 as SVGAGI. This CDR3 spans 17 amino acids.

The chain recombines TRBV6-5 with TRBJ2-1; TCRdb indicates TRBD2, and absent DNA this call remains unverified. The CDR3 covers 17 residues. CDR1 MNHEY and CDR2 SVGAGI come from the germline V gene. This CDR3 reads CASSYSLEVAGGPKQFF.

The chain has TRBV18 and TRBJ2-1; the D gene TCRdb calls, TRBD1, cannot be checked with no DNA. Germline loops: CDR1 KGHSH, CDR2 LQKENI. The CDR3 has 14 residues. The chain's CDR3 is CASSPPGQGNEQFF.